This T cell receptor beta chain was recorded in a study of memory CD8 T cells in hepatitis C reinfection. Study-wide background: HCV reinfection: RNA-positive following two negative tests at least 60 days apart. Pre-reinfection samples were taken 55 to 20 weeks before detection.

This sample's time point: pre-reinfection, 55 to 20 weeks before reinfection detection. The sorted cells went straight to TCR sequencing with no prior in vitro expansion. About this clone: Its antigen remains unknown.

The CDR3 is made up of 17 amino acids. The V segment lost 6 bases and the J segment 4 bases; nucleotides outside the gene matches: 12. In germline, CDR1 is SEHNR, CDR2 FQNEAQ (reference sequence). This table comes from immunoSEQ multiplex PCR, and its TCRdb copy is limited to in-frame clones, with some not included. The profile shows over 50,000 clones, nearly 90% of them singletons. Study-wide points: Five or six donors were too few for definitive public clonotype conclusions.

The rearrangement uses TRBV7-9 and TRBJ2-2; 9 bases map to TRBD1. This TCR was recovered from a man younger than 35 with hepatitis C virus infection. The sequenced sample consisted of naive CD8+ T cells sorted from blood. CDR3 DNA sequence: TGTGCCAGCAGGGGACAGGGTACAGGGGGAGTCACCGGGGAGCTGTTTTTT. This gives the protein CASRGQGTGGVTGELFF.